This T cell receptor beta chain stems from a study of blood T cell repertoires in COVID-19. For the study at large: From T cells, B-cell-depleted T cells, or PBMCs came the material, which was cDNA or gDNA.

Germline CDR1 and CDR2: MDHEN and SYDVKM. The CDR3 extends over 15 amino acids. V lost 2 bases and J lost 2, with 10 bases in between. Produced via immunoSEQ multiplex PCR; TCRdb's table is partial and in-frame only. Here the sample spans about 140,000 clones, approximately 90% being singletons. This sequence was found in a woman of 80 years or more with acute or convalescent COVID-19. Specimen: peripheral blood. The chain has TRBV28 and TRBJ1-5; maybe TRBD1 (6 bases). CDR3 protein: CASSLGAGGNQPQHF. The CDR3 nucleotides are TGTGCCAGCAGTTTAGGGGCAGGGGGCAATCAGCCCCAGCATTTT. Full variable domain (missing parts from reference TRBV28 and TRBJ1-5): DVKVTQSSRYLVKRTGEKVFLECVQDMDHENMFWYRQDPGLGLRLIYFSYDVKMKEKGDIPEGYSVSREKKERFSLILESASTNQTSMYLCASSLGAGGNQPQHFGDGTRLSIL.